This TCR beta chain was found in a study of early T cells in non-severe SARS-CoV-2 infection. About this clonotype: The antigen remains unidentified.

There are 15 residues in the CDR3. J lost 2 bases, V lost 4 bases, and 6 bases had no gene match. Notes on the study in general: In VDJdb matching, anti-spike CD8 responses were favored while private and CD4 specificities went missing.

Unique molecular identifiers tagged individual cDNA molecules. In TCRdb, the 5' RACE reads were re-called with MiXCR into one record per CDR3 protein. The sample consists of 90,000 to 100,000 distinct CDR3 sequences, 13% of them appearing once. The chain carries TRBV12-3 or TRBV12-4 and TRBJ2-5; the match to TRBD1 covers 8 bases. The TCR sequence derives from an adult who was a healthcare worker with PCR-confirmed SARS-CoV-2 infection or an uninfected control (not recorded which). Sequencing was carried out using whole blood. The CDR3 reads CASSSPDRGQETQYF. For the CDR3, the DNA is TGTGCCAGCAGTTCCCCCGACAGGGGACAAGAGACCCAGTACTTC.